This T cell receptor (beta chain) is from a study of CD8+CD57+ T cells in acquired aplastic anemia. This clonotype was recorded once. This CDR3 comprises 13 residues. The V and J ends lost 9 bases and 2 bases respectively, with 12 bases between them. CDR1 KGHDR and CDR2 SFDVKD come from the germline V gene. TCR beta VDJ and CDR3 were profiled, and genomic DNA was the template. One entry per CDR3 protein, called by TCRdb with MiXCR from the reads. Of some 130,000 distinct CDR3 sequences in the sample, 41% were seen once. The origin of this receptor is a human donor in good health, serving as a control. The J gene is TRBJ1-2, the V gene TRBV24-1, with a possible D match to TRBD1 (5 bases). The sequencing input was sorted CD4+, CD8+, or CD8+CD57+ T cells (not recorded which) from PBMCs. CDR3 coding DNA: TGTGCCACCCTGGACAACTTGAACTATGGCTACACCTTC. It translates to CATLDNLNYGYTF.